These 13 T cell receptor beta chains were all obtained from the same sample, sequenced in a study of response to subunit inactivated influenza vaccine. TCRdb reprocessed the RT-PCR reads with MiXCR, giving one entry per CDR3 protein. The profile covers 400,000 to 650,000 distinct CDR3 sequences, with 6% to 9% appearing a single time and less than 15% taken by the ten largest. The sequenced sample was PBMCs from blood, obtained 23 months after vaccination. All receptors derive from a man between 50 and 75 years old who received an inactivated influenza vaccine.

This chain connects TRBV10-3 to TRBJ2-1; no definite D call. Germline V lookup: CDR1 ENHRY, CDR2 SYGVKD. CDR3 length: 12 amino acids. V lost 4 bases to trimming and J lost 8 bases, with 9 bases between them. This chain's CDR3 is CAISGSEDEQFF. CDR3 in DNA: TGTGCCATCAGTGGATCCGAGGATGAGCAGTTCTTC.

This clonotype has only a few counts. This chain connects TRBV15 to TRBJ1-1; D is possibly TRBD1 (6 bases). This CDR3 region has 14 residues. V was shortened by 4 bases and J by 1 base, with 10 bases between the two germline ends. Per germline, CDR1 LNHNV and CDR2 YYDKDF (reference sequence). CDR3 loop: CATSKGTKNTEAFF. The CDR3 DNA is TGTGCCACCAGCAAAGGGACAAAGAACACTGAAGCTTTCTTT.

In DNA form, the CDR3 reads TGTGCCAGCAGTTTGGGGCGGGGGGAGAACACTGAAGCTTTCTTT. Translating it yields CASSLGRGENTEAFF. The chain combines TRBV12-3 or TRBV12-4 with TRBJ1-1; perhaps TRBD1 as D (5 bases). The CDR3 sequence is 15 residues long. The V gene lost 3 bases and the J gene lost 1 base, with 12 bases spanning the gap.

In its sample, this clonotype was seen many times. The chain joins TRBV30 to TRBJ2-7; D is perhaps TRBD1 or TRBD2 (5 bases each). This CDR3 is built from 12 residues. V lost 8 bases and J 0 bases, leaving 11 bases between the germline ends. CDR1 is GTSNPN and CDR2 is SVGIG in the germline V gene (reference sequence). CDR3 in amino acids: CAGGRSSYEQYF. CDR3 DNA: TGTGCCGGGGGTAGGTCCTCCTACGAGCAGTACTTC. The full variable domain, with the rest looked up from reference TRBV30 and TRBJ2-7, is SQTIHQWPATLVQPVGSPLSLECTVEGTSNPNLYWYRQAAGRGLQLLFYSVGIGQISSEVPQNLSASRPQDRQFILSSKKLLLSDSGFYLCAGGRSSYEQYFGPGTRLTVT.

This CDR3 reads CASSQDPLFLAGGSYNEQFF. CDR3 nucleotides: TGCGCCAGCAGCCAAGACCCTCTCTTCCTAGCGGGAGGCTCCTACAATGAGCAGTTCTTC. This rearrangement joins TRBV4-3 to TRBJ2-1, with 11 nucleotides matching TRBD2. Germline V gene lookup returns CDR1 LGHNA and CDR2 YSLEER. V dropped 0 bases and J dropped 0; count of bases not matched to a gene: 10. This CDR3 has 20 amino acids.

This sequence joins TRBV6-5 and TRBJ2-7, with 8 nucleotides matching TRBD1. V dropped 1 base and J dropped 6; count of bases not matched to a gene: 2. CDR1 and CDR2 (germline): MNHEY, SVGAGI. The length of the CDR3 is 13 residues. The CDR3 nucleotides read TGTGCCAGCAGTTACTGGACAGGGACCGAGCAGTACTTC. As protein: CASSYWTGTEQYF.

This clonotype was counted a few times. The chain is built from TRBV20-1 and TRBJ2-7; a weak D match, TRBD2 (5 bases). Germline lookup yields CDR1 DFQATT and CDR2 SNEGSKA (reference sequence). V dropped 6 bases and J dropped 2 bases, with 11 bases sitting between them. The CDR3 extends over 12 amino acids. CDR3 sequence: CSAPSRAYEQYF. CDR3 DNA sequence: TGCAGTGCCCCCTCGAGGGCCTACGAGCAGTACTTC.

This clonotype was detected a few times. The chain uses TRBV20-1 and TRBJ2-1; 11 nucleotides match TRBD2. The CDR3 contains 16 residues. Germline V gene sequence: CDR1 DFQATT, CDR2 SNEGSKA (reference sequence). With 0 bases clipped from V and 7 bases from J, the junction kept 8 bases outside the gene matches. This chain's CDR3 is CSARDRPSGRRNEQFF. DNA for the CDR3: TGCAGTGCTAGAGATAGGCCTAGCGGGAGGAGGAATGAGCAGTTCTTC.

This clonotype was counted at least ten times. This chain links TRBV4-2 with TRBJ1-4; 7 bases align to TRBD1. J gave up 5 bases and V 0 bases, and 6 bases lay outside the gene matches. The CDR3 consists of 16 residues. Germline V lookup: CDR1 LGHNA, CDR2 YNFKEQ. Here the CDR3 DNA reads TGTGCCAGCAGCCAAGATCACGGGACAGCAAATGAAAAACTGTTTTTT. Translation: CASSQDHGTANEKLFF.

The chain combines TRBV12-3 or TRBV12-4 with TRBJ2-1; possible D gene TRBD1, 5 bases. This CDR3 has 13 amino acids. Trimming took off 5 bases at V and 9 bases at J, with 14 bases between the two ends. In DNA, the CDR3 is TGTGCCAGCAGTCAGAGACAGTCTAGTGAGCAGTTCTTC. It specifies CASSQRQSSEQFF.

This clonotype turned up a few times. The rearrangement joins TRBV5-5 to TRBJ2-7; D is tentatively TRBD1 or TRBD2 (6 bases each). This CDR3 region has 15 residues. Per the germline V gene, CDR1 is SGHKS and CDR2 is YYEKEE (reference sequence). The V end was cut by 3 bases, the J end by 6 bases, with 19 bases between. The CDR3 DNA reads TGTGCCAGCAGCTATTCCGGTCAGACGGGGGCCGAGCAGTACTTC. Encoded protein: CASSYSGQTGAEQYF.

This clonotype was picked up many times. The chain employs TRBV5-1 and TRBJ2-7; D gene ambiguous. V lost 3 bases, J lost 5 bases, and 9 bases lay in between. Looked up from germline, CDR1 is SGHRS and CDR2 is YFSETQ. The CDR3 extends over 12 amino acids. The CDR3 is CASSSHRNEQYF. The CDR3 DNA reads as TGCGCCAGCAGCTCACACAGAAACGAGCAGTACTTC.

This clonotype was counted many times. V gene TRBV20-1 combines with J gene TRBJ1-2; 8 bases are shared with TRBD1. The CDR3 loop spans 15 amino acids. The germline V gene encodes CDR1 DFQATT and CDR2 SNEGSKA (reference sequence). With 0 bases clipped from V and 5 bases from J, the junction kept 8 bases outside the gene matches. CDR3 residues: CSARDDRGVWYGYTF. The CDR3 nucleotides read TGCAGTGCTAGAGATGACAGGGGAGTTTGGTATGGCTACACCTTC.